What follows are 23 T cell receptor beta chains derived from one specimen sequenced in a study of cytomegalovirus exposure and HLA in healthy donors. With 60 Vbeta and 13 Jbeta primers, the PCR was carried out. Produced via immunoSEQ multiplex PCR; TCRdb's table is partial and in-frame only. The profile shows under 200,000 clones, 79% of them singletons. The sequenced sample consisted of PBMCs. Every receptor here comes from a woman aged 45-59 years in good health and CMV-seronegative.

V is TRBV2 and J is TRBJ2-5, with D possibly matching TRBD1 (5 bases). Looked up from germline, CDR1 is SNHLY and CDR2 is FYNNEI. The CDR3 loop spans 12 amino acids. Trimming took 11 bases from V and 5 from J, leaving 15 bases between them. CDR3: CAGKGSGETQYF. As DNA, the CDR3 is TGTGCCGGGAAGGGGTCCGGGGAGACCCAGTACTTC.

The chain recombines TRBV5-6 with TRBJ2-3; a weak D match, TRBD1 (6 bases). V was shortened by 0 bases and J by 3 bases, with 11 bases between the two germline ends. This CDR3 is built from 15 residues. Germline V CDR1 and CDR2: SGHDT, YYEEEE. CDR3 loop: CASSLGARGTDTQYF. CDR3 nucleotide sequence: TGTGCCAGCAGCTTGGGGGCCAGGGGTACAGATACGCAGTATTTT.

In this sample, this clone turned up once. The V call is TRBV7-9, the J call TRBJ2-3; 9 bases align to TRBD1. V was clipped by 3 bases and J by 3 bases; unmatched bases: 1. From germline, CDR1 is SEHNR and CDR2 FQNEAQ (reference sequence). The CDR3 has 14 amino acids. CDR3 loop: CASSLDRGTDTQYF. The CDR3 coding sequence is TGTGCCAGCAGCTTGGACAGGGGAACAGATACGCAGTATTTT.

In this sample, this clone turned up once. The chain has TRBV19 and TRBJ1-1; D is undetermined. Trimming cost V 5 bases and J 3 bases, with 13 bases left between them. The CDR3 is 14 amino acids. Germline CDR1 is LNHDA and CDR2 is SQIVND (reference sequence). CDR3 nucleotide sequence: TGTGCCAGTAGTTCAGGCGGAGGCTACACTGAAGCTTTCTTT. Translated: CASSSGGGYTEAFF.

The chain joins TRBV9 to TRBJ1-2; D might be TRBD1 (6 bases). CDR3 length: 15 residues. Germline loops: CDR1 SGDLS, CDR2 YYNGEE. Trimming stripped 0 bases from V and 4 bases from J, with 13 bases between. CDR3 loop: CASSVEPGVVYGYTF. As DNA, the CDR3 is TGTGCCAGCAGCGTAGAGCCAGGGGTTGTCTATGGCTACACCTTC.

The V and J genes are TRBV19 and TRBJ2-1, with D possibly being TRBD2 (5 bases). The CDR3 sequence is 13 residues long. The germline gives CDR1 LNHDA, CDR2 SQIVND (reference sequence). The V gene lost 5 bases and the J gene lost 6 bases, with 11 bases spanning the gap. The CDR3 bases are TGTGCCAGTAGTTTGGACTCAATCAATGAGCAGTTCTTC. Translation gives CASSLDSINEQFF.

V usage is TRBV29-1 and J usage is TRBJ2-4, with D perhaps TRBD2 (6 bases). From germline, CDR1 is SQVTM and CDR2 ANQGSEA. There are 13 residues in the CDR3. V lost 7 bases, J lost 8 bases, and 18 bases lay in between. CDR3 bases: TGCAGCGGCTGTCCGGGATCGGGAGACATTCAGTACTTC. This encodes CSGCPGSGDIQYF.

The CDR3 DNA follows: TGTGCCAGTCCTGAATCGGAGGGGGCGACCACTGAAGCTTTCTTT. Residues: CASPESEGATTEAFF. J is TRBJ1-1 and V is TRBV19; 7 positions match TRBD1. The trim removed 8 bases at V and 4 bases at J, leaving 13 bases unmatched. The CDR3 length is 15 residues. CDR1 and CDR2 from the germline V gene are LNHDA and SQIVND (reference sequence).

The V call is TRBV6-5, the J call TRBJ2-5; 9 nucleotides line up with TRBD1. The DNA matches TRBJ2-7 better at its end, which makes the J call doubtful. This CDR3 contains 15 residues. Looked up from germline, CDR1 is MNHEY and CDR2 is SVGAGI. CDR3 sequence reads: CASSYGGQGYDEQYF. The CDR3 nucleotides read TGTGCCAGCAGTTATGGGGGACAGGGTTATGACGAGCAGTACTTC.

V is TRBV2 and J is TRBJ2-7; perhaps TRBD1 as D (6 bases). Looked up from germline, CDR1 is SNHLY and CDR2 is FYNNEI. The V and J ends lost 6 bases and 2 bases respectively, with 11 bases between them. The CDR3 consists of 13 residues. In DNA, the CDR3 is TGTGCCAGCAGCCGTACAGGGACCTACGAGCAGTACTTC. Translation gives CASSRTGTYEQYF.

This chain links TRBV2 with TRBJ2-5, with 8 bases that match TRBD1. The J call may be in error: the DNA end matches TRBJ2-7 better. The CDR3 spans 13 residues. Germline CDR1 reads SNHLY; CDR2 reads FYNNEI. The CDR3 DNA sequence: TGTGCCAGCAGTGTGGACAGGGTCGACGAGCAGTACTTC. Translated, it gives CASSVDRVDEQYF.

The chain is built from TRBV19 and TRBJ2-3, with TRBD2 identical over 10 bases. The CDR3 is 16 amino acids. In germline, CDR1 is LNHDA, CDR2 SQIVND (reference sequence). J gave up 4 bases and V 5 bases, and 9 bases lay outside the gene matches. The CDR3 DNA follows: TGTGCCAGTAGTCTTGGGGAGCTAGCGGGGGCAGATACGCAGTATTTT. It yields the protein CASSLGELAGADTQYF.

This clone was seen a few times. The rearrangement links TRBV6-1 to TRBJ2-4; a weak D match, TRBD1 (6 bases). CDR3 length: 14 amino acids. Trimming removed 4 bases at V and 15 bases at J, with 22 bases between. CDR1 MNHNS and CDR2 SASEGT come from the germline V gene. The CDR3 DNA sequence: TGTGCCAGCAGTGTACAGTCCCGGGACACCACTACGTACTTC. Its translation: CASSVQSRDTTTYF.

This clone was recorded only once. CDR3 in amino acids: CAIGQGGNTIYF. The DNA for the CDR3 is TGTGCCATCGGACAGGGCGGAAACACCATATATTTT. This sequence joins TRBV10-3 and TRBJ1-3; 8 bases are a match to TRBD1. J was trimmed by 4 bases and V by 8 bases; bases with no gene match: 1. Germline V lookup: CDR1 ENHRY, CDR2 SYGVKD. The CDR3 covers 12 residues.

DNA of the CDR3: TGTGCCAGCAGGGCTGACAGTCCATTCCGCTACACCTTC. Translation gives CASRADSPFRYTF. The chain is built from TRBV11-2 and TRBJ1-2, with D possibly matching TRBD1 (5 bases). Trimming cost V 6 bases and J 9 bases, with 17 bases left between them. The CDR3 runs to 13 residues. The germline gives CDR1 SGHAT, CDR2 FQNNGV.

The V call is TRBV27, the J call TRBJ1-2; D gene unclear. Trimming removed 5 bases at V and 8 bases at J, with 15 bases between. The germline V gene has CDR1 MNHEY and CDR2 SMNVEV (reference sequence). The CDR3 is 13 residues long. The CDR3 region is CASSPRQARGYTF. In nucleotides, the CDR3 is TGTGCCAGCAGTCCTCGGCAGGCCCGGGGCTACACCTTC.

This chain joins TRBV29-1 and TRBJ2-1; 9 bases are a match to TRBD1. Trimming cost V 6 bases and J 5 bases; bases outside gene matches: 14. The CDR3 has 16 amino acids. Per the germline V gene, CDR1 is SQVTM and CDR2 is ANQGSEA. The CDR3 sequence: CSVSGTGSSWDNEQFF. The CDR3 nucleotides are TGCAGCGTCTCCGGGACAGGGTCCTCCTGGGACAATGAGCAGTTCTTC.

This clone has a handful of counts. The rearrangement joins TRBV5-5 to TRBJ2-1; 7 nucleotides align to TRBD2. This CDR3 is 15 amino acids long. The junction had 3 bases not matched to a gene; V was cut back by 3 bases and J by 0 bases. In germline, CDR1 is SGHKS, CDR2 YYEKEE (reference sequence). CDR3 bases: TGTGCCAGCAGCTGGGGGGGGTCCTCCTACAATGAGCAGTTCTTC. Translating gives CASSWGGSSYNEQFF.

The chain couples TRBV10-2 to TRBJ2-7; 9 bases line up with TRBD2. Germline V gene lookup returns CDR1 WSHSY and CDR2 SAAADI. Germline trimming cut 6 bases from V and 0 bases from J; bases unmatched to any gene: 15. The CDR3 extends over 18 amino acids. In DNA, the CDR3 is TGCGCCAGCAGCCGGGGGTTAGCGGGAGCCCCCAGCTCCTACGAGCAGTACTTC. This codes for CASSRGLAGAPSSYEQYF.

This clone was detected only once. J is TRBJ1-2 and V is TRBV5-1, with 8 bases identical to TRBD1. Germline V gene data show CDR1 as SGHRS and CDR2 as YFSETQ. V was clipped by 0 bases and J by 5 bases; unmatched bases: 3. This CDR3 has 14 residues. CDR3 in DNA: TGCGCCAGCAGCTTGGGAGGACAGGGATATGGCTACACCTTC. Translated: CASSLGGQGYGYTF.

The chain has TRBV28 and TRBJ1-1, with TRBD1 matching over 7 bases. Germline trimming cut 1 base from V and 4 bases from J; bases unmatched to any gene: 3. This CDR3 contains 14 residues. The V gene's germline CDR1 is MDHEN and CDR2 SYDVKM. The CDR3 loop is CASSLYRGSTEAFF. CDR3 nucleotide sequence: TGTGCCAGCAGTTTATACAGGGGAAGCACTGAAGCTTTCTTT.

This clone was detected only a few times. The V call is TRBV28, the J call TRBJ1-4, with no clear D. CDR3 length equals 13 residues. Trimming removed 5 bases at V and 2 bases at J, with 6 bases between. CDR1 is MDHEN and CDR2 is SYDVKM in the germline V gene. CDR3 DNA: TGTGCCAGCAGTCAACAGACTAATGAAAAACTGTTTTTT. It yields the protein CASSQQTNEKLFF.

This rearrangement joins TRBV4-3 to TRBJ2-7; 8 positions match TRBD1. V lost 2 bases to trimming and J lost 4 bases; unmatched junction nucleotides: 10. This CDR3 is 16 amino acids long. Germline values: CDR1 LGHNA, CDR2 YSLEER. The CDR3 coding sequence is TGCGCCAGCAGCCAATCAACCGGGACAGGAGGATACGAGCAGTACTTC. Amino acids: CASSQSTGTGGYEQYF.